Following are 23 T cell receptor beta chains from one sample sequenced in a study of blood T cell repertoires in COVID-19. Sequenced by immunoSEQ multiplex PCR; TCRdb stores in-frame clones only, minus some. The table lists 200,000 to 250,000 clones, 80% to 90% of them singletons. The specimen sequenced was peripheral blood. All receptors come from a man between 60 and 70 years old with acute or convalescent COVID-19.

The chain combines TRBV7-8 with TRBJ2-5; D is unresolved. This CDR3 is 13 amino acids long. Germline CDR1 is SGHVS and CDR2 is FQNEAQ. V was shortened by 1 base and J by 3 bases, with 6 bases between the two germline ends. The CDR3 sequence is CASSLEEKETQYF. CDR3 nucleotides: TGTGCCAGCAGCTTAGAAGAGAAAGAGACCCAGTACTTC.

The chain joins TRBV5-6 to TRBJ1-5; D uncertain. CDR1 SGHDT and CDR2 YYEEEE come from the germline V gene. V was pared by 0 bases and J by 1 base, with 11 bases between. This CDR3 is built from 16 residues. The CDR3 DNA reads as TGTGCCAGCAGCTTGGCCCCAGGCCGGAGCAATCAGCCCCAGCATTTT. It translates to CASSLAPGRSNQPQHF.

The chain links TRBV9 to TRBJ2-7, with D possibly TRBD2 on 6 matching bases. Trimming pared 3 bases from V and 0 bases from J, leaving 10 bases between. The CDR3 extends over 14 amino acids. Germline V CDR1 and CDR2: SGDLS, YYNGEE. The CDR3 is CASSGSGPSYEQYF. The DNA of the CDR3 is TGTGCCAGCAGCGGGAGCGGGCCCTCCTACGAGCAGTACTTC.

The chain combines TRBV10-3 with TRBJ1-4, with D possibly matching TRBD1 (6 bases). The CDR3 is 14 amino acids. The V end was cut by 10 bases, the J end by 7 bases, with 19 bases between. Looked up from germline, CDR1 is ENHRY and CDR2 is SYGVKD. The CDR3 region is CATSLEGGGEKLFF. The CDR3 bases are TGTGCCACCTCCTTGGAAGGGGGGGGTGAAAAACTGTTTTTT.

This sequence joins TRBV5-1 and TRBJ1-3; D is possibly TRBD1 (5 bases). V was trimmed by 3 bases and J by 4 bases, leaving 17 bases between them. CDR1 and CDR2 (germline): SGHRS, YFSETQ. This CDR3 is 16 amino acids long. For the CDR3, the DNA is TGCGCCAGCAGCTCCAATCCCCAGGGAGGAGGAAACACCATATATTTT. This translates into CASSSNPQGGGNTIYF.

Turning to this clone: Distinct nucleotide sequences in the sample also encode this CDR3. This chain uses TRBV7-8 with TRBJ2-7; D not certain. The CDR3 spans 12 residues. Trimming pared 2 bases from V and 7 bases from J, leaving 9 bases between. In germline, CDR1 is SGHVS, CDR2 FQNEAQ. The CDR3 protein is CASSLRRGEQYF. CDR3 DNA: TGTGCCAGCAGCTTAAGAAGAGGAGAGCAGTACTTC.

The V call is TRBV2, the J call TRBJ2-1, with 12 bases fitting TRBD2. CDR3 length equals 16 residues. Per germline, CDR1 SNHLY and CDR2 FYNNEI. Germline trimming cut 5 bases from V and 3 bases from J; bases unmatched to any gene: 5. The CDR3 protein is CASSPSGRGSYNEQFF. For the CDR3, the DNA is TGTGCCAGCAGTCCTAGCGGGAGGGGTAGCTACAATGAGCAGTTCTTC.

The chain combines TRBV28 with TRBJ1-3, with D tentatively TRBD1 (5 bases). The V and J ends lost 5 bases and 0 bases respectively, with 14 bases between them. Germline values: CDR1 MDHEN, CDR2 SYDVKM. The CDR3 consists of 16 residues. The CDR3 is CASSQMTVFSGNTIYF. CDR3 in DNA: TGTGCCAGCAGTCAAATGACAGTATTCTCTGGAAACACCATATATTTT.

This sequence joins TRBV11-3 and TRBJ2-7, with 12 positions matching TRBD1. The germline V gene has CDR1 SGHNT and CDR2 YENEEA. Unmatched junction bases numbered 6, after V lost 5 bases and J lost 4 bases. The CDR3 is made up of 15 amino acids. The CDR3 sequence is CASSRGQGARYEQYF. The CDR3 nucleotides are TGTGCCAGCAGCCGGGGACAGGGGGCACGGTACGAGCAGTACTTC.

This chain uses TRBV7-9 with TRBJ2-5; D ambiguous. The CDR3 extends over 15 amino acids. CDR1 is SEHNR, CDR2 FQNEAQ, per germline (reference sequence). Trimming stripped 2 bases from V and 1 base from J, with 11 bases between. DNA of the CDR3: TGTGCCAGCAGCTTAACGGGTACGCCCCAAGAGACCCAGTACTTC. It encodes CASSLTGTPQETQYF.

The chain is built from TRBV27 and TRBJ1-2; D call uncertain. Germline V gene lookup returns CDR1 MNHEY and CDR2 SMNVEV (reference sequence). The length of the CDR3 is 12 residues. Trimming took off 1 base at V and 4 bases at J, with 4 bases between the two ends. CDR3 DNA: TGTGCCAGCAGTTTATACGGCTATGGCTACACCTTC. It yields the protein CASSLYGYGYTF.

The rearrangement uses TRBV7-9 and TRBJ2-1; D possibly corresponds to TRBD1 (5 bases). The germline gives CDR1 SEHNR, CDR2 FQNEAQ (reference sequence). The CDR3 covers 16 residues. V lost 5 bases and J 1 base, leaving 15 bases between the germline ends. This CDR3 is CASSPGQGYSYNEQFF. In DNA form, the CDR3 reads TGTGCCAGCAGCCCAGGACAAGGGTATTCCTACAATGAGCAGTTCTTC.

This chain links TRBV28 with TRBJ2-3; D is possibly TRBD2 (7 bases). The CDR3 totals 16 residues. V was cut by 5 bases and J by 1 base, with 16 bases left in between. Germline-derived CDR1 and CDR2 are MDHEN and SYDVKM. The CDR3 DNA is TGTGCCAGCAGTCTGAGCGGGACACACCGCACAGATACGCAGTATTTT. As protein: CASSLSGTHRTDTQYF.

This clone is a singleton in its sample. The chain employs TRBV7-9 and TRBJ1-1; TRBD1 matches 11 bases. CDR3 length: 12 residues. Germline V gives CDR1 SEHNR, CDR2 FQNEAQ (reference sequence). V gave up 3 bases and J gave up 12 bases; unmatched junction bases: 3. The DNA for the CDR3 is TGTGCCAGCAGCTTGGACAGGGGGCTAACTTTCTTT. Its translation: CASSLDRGLTFF.

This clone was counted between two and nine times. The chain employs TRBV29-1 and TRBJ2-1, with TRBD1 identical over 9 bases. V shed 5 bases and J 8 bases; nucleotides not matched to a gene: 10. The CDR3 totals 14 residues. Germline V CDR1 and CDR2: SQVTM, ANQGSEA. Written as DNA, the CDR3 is TGCAGCGTTCCTCCGGGGACAGGGAACTATGAGCAGTTCTTC. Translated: CSVPPGTGNYEQFF.

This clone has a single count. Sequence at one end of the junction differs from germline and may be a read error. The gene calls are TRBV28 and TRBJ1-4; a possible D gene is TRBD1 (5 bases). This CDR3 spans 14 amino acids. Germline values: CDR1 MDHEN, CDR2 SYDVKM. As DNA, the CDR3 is TGTGCCAGCAGTTCCTATGGGGCTAAAGAAAAACTGTTTTTT. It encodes CASSSYGAKEKLFF.

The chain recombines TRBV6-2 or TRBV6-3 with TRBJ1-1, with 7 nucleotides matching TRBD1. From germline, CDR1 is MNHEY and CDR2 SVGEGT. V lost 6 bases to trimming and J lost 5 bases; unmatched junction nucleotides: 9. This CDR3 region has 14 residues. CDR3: CASSLRQGRTEAFF. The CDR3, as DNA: TGTGCCAGCAGCCTTCGACAGGGACGAACTGAAGCTTTCTTT.

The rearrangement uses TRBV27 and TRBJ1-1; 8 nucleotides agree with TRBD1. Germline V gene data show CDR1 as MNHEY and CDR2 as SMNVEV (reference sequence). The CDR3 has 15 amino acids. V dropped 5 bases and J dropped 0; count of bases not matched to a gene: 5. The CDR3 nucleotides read TGTGCCAGCAGTCTGACAGGGGCTATGAACACTGAAGCTTTCTTT. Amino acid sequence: CASSLTGAMNTEAFF.

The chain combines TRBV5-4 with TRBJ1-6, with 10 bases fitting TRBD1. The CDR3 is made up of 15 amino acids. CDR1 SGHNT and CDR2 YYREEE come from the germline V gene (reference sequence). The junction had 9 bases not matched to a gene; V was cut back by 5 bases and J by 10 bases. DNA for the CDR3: TGTGCCAGCAGTGATGACAGGGGGCGCGTATCACCCCTCCACTTT. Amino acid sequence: CASSDDRGRVSPLHF.

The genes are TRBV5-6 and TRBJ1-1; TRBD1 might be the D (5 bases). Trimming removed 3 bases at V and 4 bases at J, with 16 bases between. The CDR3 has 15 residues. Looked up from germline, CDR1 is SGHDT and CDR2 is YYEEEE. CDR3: CASSSYTKGSTEAFF. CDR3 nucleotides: TGTGCCAGCAGCTCCTATACCAAGGGGTCCACTGAAGCTTTCTTT.

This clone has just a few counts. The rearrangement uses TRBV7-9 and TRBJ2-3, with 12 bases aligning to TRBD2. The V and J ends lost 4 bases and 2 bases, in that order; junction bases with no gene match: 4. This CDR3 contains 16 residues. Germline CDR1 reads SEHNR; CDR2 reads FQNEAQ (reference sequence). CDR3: CASSYTSGRLTDTQYF. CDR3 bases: TGTGCCAGCAGCTATACTAGCGGGAGGCTCACAGATACGCAGTATTTT.

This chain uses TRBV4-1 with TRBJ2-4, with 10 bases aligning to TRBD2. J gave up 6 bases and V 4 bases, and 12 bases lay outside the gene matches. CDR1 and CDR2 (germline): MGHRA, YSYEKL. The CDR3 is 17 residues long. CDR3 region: CASSLGASGSSLNIQYF. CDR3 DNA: TGCGCCAGCAGCCTAGGGGCTAGCGGGAGTTCACTAAACATTCAGTACTTC.

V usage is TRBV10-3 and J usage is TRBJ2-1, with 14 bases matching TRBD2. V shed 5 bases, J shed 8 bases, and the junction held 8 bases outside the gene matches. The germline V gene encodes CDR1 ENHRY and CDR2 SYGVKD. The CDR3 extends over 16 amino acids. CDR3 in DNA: TGTGCCATCAGTACCGGGACTAGCGGGAGTGGGGATGAGCAGTTCTTC. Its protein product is CAISTGTSGSGDEQFF.